The rows below give T cell receptor beta chains drawn from one sample of a study of T-cell memory formation after mild COVID-19. In TCRdb, the 5' RACE reads were re-called with MiXCR into one record per CDR3 protein. The sample lists around 300,000 distinct CDR3 sequences, about an eighth seen once, with 20% to 25% in the top ten. The sample was PBMCs or a T cell subset sorted from them (not recorded which). These receptors all come from a young man who had mild COVID-19 (a few samples of this study predate the infection). Cell type and time point are not known. Both conserved end residues are part of each CDR3. D genes are given only for firm matches. Size values are once, few and many counts, or a class for expanded clones, and some rows have none.

TRBV15	NA	few	TRBJ1-6	TGTGCCACCAGCAGAGAAATGTATAATTCACCCCTCCACTTT	CATSREMYNSPLHF
TRBV4-1	NA	NA	TRBJ2-3	TGCGCAAGCAGCCAAGATAGGGGGGGGCCGGGGATAGATACGCAGTATTTT	CASSQDRGGPGIDTQYF
TRBV24-1	NA	few	TRBJ2-3	TGTGCCACCAGTGATTTTGGCCTGGGATTCACAGATACGCAGTATTTT	CATSDFGLGFTDTQYF
TRBV3-1	NA	NA	TRBJ2-3	TGTGCCAGCGAATCCCAACCTAGCAATACGCAGTATTTT	CASESQPSNTQYF
TRBV30	NA	NA	TRBJ1-2	TGTGCCTGGAGTCAAGGGGAGGGCTACACCTTC	CAWSQGEGYTF
TRBV6-5	NA	NA	TRBJ1-1	TGTGCCAGCAGTGAGGACGTGAACACTGAAGCTTTCTTT	CASSEDVNTEAFF
TRBV11-2	NA	NA	TRBJ2-3	TGTGCCAGCAGCCACCCTAAGGTTGGGGGAATCACAGATACGCAGTATTTT	CASSHPKVGGITDTQYF
TRBV6-1	NA	NA	TRBJ2-3	TGTGCCAGCAATGCGTTAGATACGCAGTATTTT	CASNALDTQYF
TRBV6-6	NA	few	TRBJ1-1	TGTGCCAGCAGTTACTCAGGAGGGGCTGAAGCTTTCTTT	CASSYSGGAEAFF
TRBV12-3/TRBV12-4	NA	NA	TRBJ1-1	TGTGCCACCTGTTTCGGGGATGCGACACGGACTGAAGCTTTCTTT	CATCFGDATRTEAFF
TRBV7-2	TRBD1	NA	TRBJ1-1	TGTGCCAGCAGCAGCAGGGGGCTAGCGAGTACTGAAGCTTTCTTT	CASSSRGLASTEAFF
TRBV18	NA	many	TRBJ2-7	TGTGCCAGCTCAACCGACTTCTACGAGCAGTACTTC	CASSTDFYEQYF
TRBV7-8	NA	NA	TRBJ1-5	TGTGCCAGCAGCTTAGGGAGGGGGGGCGGCAATCAGCCCCAGCATTTT	CASSLGRGGGNQPQHF
TRBV27	TRBD1	many	TRBJ2-2	TGTGCCAGCAGTGGGGACAGGGTACCCACCGGGGAGCTGTTTTTT	CASSGDRVPTGELFF
TRBV4-2	TRBD1	NA	TRBJ1-1	TGTGCCAGCAGCCAGGGACAGGGCGGCGTGAACACTGAAGCTTTCTTT	CASSQGQGGVNTEAFF
TRBV6-5	NA	NA	TRBJ1-3	TGTGCCAGCAGCCCCGAAGGGACGAGTGGAAACACCATATATTTT	CASSPEGTSGNTIYF
TRBV6-5	TRBD1	NA	TRBJ2-3	TGTGCCAGCAAGACAGGGGCCGCCACAGATACGCAGTATTTT	CASKTGAATDTQYF
TRBV4-3	NA	NA	TRBJ1-3	TGCGCCAGCAGCCAAATGAACTCTGGAAACACCATATATTTT	CASSQMNSGNTIYF
TRBV12-3/TRBV12-4	NA	few	TRBJ2-7	TGTGCCAGCAGTTTCGGGTCTGGTGGCGAGCAGTACTTC	CASSFGSGGEQYF
TRBV7-9	NA	NA	TRBJ2-5	TGTGCCAGCAGCCCAATCCCAGGAGGGGCGCGGGAGACCCAGTACTTC	CASSPIPGGARETQYF
TRBV20-1	NA	few	TRBJ2-3	TGCAGTGCTAGAGATCCATCCGGGGGAGATACGCAGTATTTT	CSARDPSGGDTQYF
TRBV12-3/TRBV12-4	TRBD2	NA	TRBJ2-5	TGTGCCAGCAGTTCTATTGGCGGGGGGGCGGCGGAGACCCAGTACTTC	CASSSIGGGAAETQYF
TRBV29-1	NA	few	TRBJ2-1	TGCAGCGTTGGATCGGGTGGGAATGAGCAGTTCTTC	CSVGSGGNEQFF
TRBV10-3	NA	few	TRBJ1-5	TGTGCCATCAGTGATGGGGGGGGTTATAGCAATCAGCCCCAGCATTTT	CAISDGGGYSNQPQHF
TRBV6-2/TRBV6-3	NA	few	TRBJ1-2	TGTGCCAGCAGTTACTCAATGGATTTGAACTATGGCTACACCTTC	CASSYSMDLNYGYTF
TRBV6-2/TRBV6-3	NA	few	TRBJ2-3	TGTGCCAGCAGTTACCCGGACACCACAGATACGCAGTATTTT	CASSYPDTTDTQYF
TRBV14	TRBD2	NA	TRBJ2-3	TGTGCCAGCAATCAAGCGGGGAGCACAGATACGCAGTATTTT	CASNQAGSTDTQYF
TRBV7-9	NA	NA	TRBJ1-1	TGTGCCAGCAGCCCGTTCGGGGGATTCGCTGAAGCTTTCTTT	CASSPFGGFAEAFF
TRBV7-3	NA	few	TRBJ2-2	TGTGCCAGCAGCATGCGAGGCGGGGAGCTGTTTTTT	CASSMRGGELFF
TRBV7-2	NA	NA	TRBJ1-3	TGTGCCAGCAGCGCGCCCCGGGGCACCATATATTTT	CASSAPRGTIYF
TRBV5-1	NA	many	TRBJ1-5	TGCGCCAGCTCACATCCACGGGCCCAAAGGCATTTT	CASSHPRAQRHF
TRBV6-1	TRBD1	NA	TRBJ2-1	TGTGCCAGCACCCCTCTGGAGACAGGGGGTGAGAATGAGCAGTTCTTC	CASTPLETGGENEQFF
TRBV11-2	NA	NA	TRBJ1-2	TGTGCCAGCAGCTCGTCGAAGAGTGGGAACTATGGCTACACCTTC	CASSSSKSGNYGYTF
TRBV5-1	NA	NA	TRBJ2-3	TGCGCCAGCAGCGGCGGTCGAAGGGTAGATACGCAGTATTTT	CASSGGRRVDTQYF
TRBV12-3/TRBV12-4	TRBD1	few	TRBJ2-3	TGTGCCAGCAGTAATCAAGACAGGGGCCTGATCACAGATACGCAGTATTTT	CASSNQDRGLITDTQYF
TRBV7-2	TRBD1	NA	TRBJ1-4	TGTGCCAGCGGAGGGGGCCTAGGAGAAAAACTGTTTTTT	CASGGGLGEKLFF
TRBV2	NA	many	TRBJ2-5	TGTGCCAGCACCAGACAGACCCAAGAGACCCAGTACTTC	CASTRQTQETQYF
TRBV5-1	TRBD2	NA	TRBJ2-3	TGCGCCAGCAGCTGGGAGGGCCTTACAGGACACACGCAGTATTTT	CASSWEGLTGHTQYF
TRBV12-3/TRBV12-4	NA	NA	TRBJ2-2	TGTGCCAGCAGTTTTTTCAGGGGTAGGACCGGGGAGCTGTTTTTT	CASSFFRGRTGELFF
TRBV12-3/TRBV12-4	NA	many	TRBJ1-2	TGTGCCAGCAGCCCCCTCGACAGGCCGCAATACTATGGCTACACCTTC	CASSPLDRPQYYGYTF
TRBV29-1	TRBD1	many	TRBJ1-1	TGCAGCGTTCGACAGGGCCCCAACACTGAAGCTTTCTTT	CSVRQGPNTEAFF
TRBV20-1	NA	NA	TRBJ2-3	TGCAGTGCTCTAGAAGATACGCAGTATTTT	CSALEDTQYF
TRBV23-1	NA	NA	TRBJ2-3	TGCGCCAGCAGTCAACCGGGCCGCACAGATACGCAGTATTTT	CASSQPGRTDTQYF
TRBV18	NA	NA	TRBJ2-3	TGTGCCAGCTCACCTAGAACCACCACTAGCACAGATACGCAGTATTTT	CASSPRTTTSTDTQYF
TRBV7-9	TRBD1	few	TRBJ1-4	TGTGCCAGCAGCCCTCGGGACAGGGCTAATGAAAAACTGTTTTTT	CASSPRDRANEKLFF
TRBV5-1	NA	few	TRBJ2-2	TGCGCCAGCAGCTTAGGCGGGCTAACCGCCGGGGAGCTGTTTTTT	CASSLGGLTAGELFF
TRBV4-3	NA	NA	TRBJ2-7	TGCGCCAGCAGCCAAGATTGGGCGCCAGGGGACTACGAGCAGTACTTC	CASSQDWAPGDYEQYF
TRBV7-6	TRBD1	NA	TRBJ1-6	TGTGCCAGCAGCCGGGACAGGGGTTCACCCCTCCACTTT	CASSRDRGSPLHF
TRBV6-2/TRBV6-3	NA	NA	TRBJ1-1	TGTGCCAGCAGTTACGGCCCTTCGAACACTGAAGCTTTCTTT	CASSYGPSNTEAFF
TRBV6-2/TRBV6-3	NA	NA	TRBJ1-1	TGTGCCAGCAGTTACGACAGTGAAGCTTTCTTT	CASSYDSEAFF
TRBV24-1	TRBD1	few	TRBJ1-5	TGTGCCACCAGTGAATCGGACAGGGATCAGCCCCAGCATTTT	CATSESDRDQPQHF
TRBV5-1	TRBD1	few	TRBJ2-1	TGCGCCAGCAGCTTCGATGGACAGGGCATCTATGAGCAGTTCTTC	CASSFDGQGIYEQFF
TRBV12-3/TRBV12-4	NA	NA	TRBJ1-4	TGTGCCAGCAGGGGAGGAGCGCGGGGAAAACTGTTTTTT	CASRGGARGKLFF
TRBV11-2	NA	NA	TRBJ2-3	TGTGCCAGCAGCTTAGTCGGCGGGGGCCTTACAGATACGCAGTATTTT	CASSLVGGGLTDTQYF
TRBV28	NA	NA	TRBJ1-6	TGTGCCAGCAGTTTTGTGGGCCTCAATTCACCCCTCCACTTT	CASSFVGLNSPLHF
TRBV3-1	NA	NA	TRBJ1-2	TGTGCCAGCAGCCAAGTTCCCGGAGGCAGAATTAACTATGGCTACACCTTC	CASSQVPGGRINYGYTF
TRBV19	TRBD2	few	TRBJ2-1	TGTGCCAGTAGTATAGTGGCGGGGGGGCCCAATGAGCAGTTCTTC	CASSIVAGGPNEQFF
TRBV6-5	NA	few	TRBJ1-1	TGTGCCAGCAGTGCATGGAAAGCTAACACTGAAGCTTTCTTT	CASSAWKANTEAFF
TRBV7-9	TRBD1	many	TRBJ2-7	TGTGCCAGCAGCCCACCGACAGGGTACGAGCAGTACTTC	CASSPPTGYEQYF